This TCR beta chain was observed in a study of blood T cell repertoires in COVID-19. Study context: Some COVID-19 samples were acute and others convalescent; all came from the United States, Italy and Spain. From T cells, B-cell-depleted T cells, or PBMCs came the material, which was cDNA or gDNA.

Original methodology: Amplifying reference gene primers gave estimates of nucleated cell counts. Libraries were prepared by immunoSEQ multiplex PCR; TCRdb keeps only in-frame clonotypes and omits some of them. V and J calls and clone size follow that table, whereas D and trimming were derived from the DNA. Of under 300,000 clones in the sample, approximately 84% were seen once. CDR1 and CDR2 (germline): SGHRS, YFSETQ. This CDR3 contains 15 residues. Deletions cut 0 bases from V and 3 bases from J, with 10 bases between. The receptor comes from a man over 45 with acute or convalescent COVID-19. Sequencing input: peripheral blood. The J gene is TRBJ1-3, the V gene TRBV5-1, with D maybe TRBD1 (6 bases). The CDR3 nucleotides read TGCGCCAGCAGCTTGGGCCGGGACAATGGAAACACCATATATTTT. Protein sequence: CASSLGRDNGNTIYF. Complete variable domain (other parts from reference TRBV5-1 and TRBJ1-3): KAGVTQTPRYLIKTRGQQVTLSCSPISGHRSVSWYQQTPGQGLQFLFEYFSETQRNKGNFPGRFSGRQFSNSRSEMNVSTLELGDSALYLCASSLGRDNGNTIYFGEGSWLTVV.